Listed below are T cell receptor beta chains from one sample, sequenced in a study of cytomegalovirus exposure and HLA in healthy donors. Some clones are missing from TCRdb's copy, which holds only in-frame ones; the method was immunoSEQ multiplex PCR. Of some 170,000 clones in the sample, 80% were seen once. Sequencing was performed on PBMCs. Receptors were obtained from a woman aged 50 to 60 in good health and CMV-seronegative. CDR3s include the opening cysteine and the closing phenylalanine or tryptophan.

V: TRBV7-6; J: TRBJ2-1; CDR3: CASSSASGGAGEQFF
V: TRBV10-3; J: TRBJ2-3; CDR3: CAISGGETSGFTQYF
V: TRBV6-6; J: TRBJ2-5; CDR3: CASSYGTPKGETQYF
V: TRBV18; J: TRBJ2-7; CDR3: CASSLLKAYEQYF
V: TRBV10-1; J: TRBJ1-1; CDR3: CASSQDGQNTEAFF
V: TRBV7-8; J: TRBJ1-2; CDR3: CASSLAGRAFYGYTF
V: TRBV2; J: TRBJ2-7; CDR3: CASSDTGTAYEQYF
V: TRBV10-3; J: TRBJ2-3; CDR3: CAISGAGDFTDTQYF
V: TRBV5-1; J: TRBJ2-2; CDR3: CASSSGDRGGTGELFF
V: TRBV11-3; J: TRBJ1-1; CDR3: CASSLTGSNTEAFF
V: TRBV7-2; J: TRBJ1-2; CDR3: CASSFQILNYGYTF
V: TRBV28; J: TRBJ2-3; CDR3: CASSPTPGTSVQDHTDTQYF
V: TRBV7-2; J: TRBJ1-2; CDR3: CASSLGGRKNYGYTF
V: TRBV19; J: TRBJ1-1; CDR3: CASIGGQMNTEAFF
V: TRBV7-2; J: TRBJ2-1; CDR3: CASSASTLAGVYNEQFF
V: TRBV10-3; J: TRBJ1-1; CDR3: CAISNRDRVNTEAFF
V: TRBV27; J: TRBJ2-7; CDR3: CASSLSRVHEQYF
V: TRBV28; J: TRBJ1-1; CDR3: CASSPHTEAFF
V: TRBV6-5; J: TRBJ2-7; CDR3: CASSRPDRSGYEQYF
V: TRBV18; J: TRBJ2-1; CDR3: CASSRPGSYNEQFF
V: TRBV9; J: TRBJ1-1; CDR3: CASSVPGETEAFF
V: TRBV2; J: TRBJ1-2; CDR3: CASSVLPGQIYGYTF
V: TRBV30; J: TRBJ1-1; CDR3: CAWISGMANTEAFF
V: TRBV5-1; J: TRBJ2-1; CDR3: CASSKPPFSGNNEQFF
V: TRBV15; J: TRBJ2-5; CDR3: CATSHSHQETQYF
V: TRBV7-2; J: TRBJ2-7; CDR3: CASSLGTVGYEQYF
V: TRBV5-4; J: TRBJ1-1; CDR3: CASSPILTGSASEAFF
V: TRBV7-2; J: .; CDR3: CASSPGLAGGLGGFYEQYF
V: TRBV15; J: TRBJ2-3; CDR3: CATSRTTPGLAGGTDTQYF
V: TRBV7-2; J: TRBJ1-2; CDR3: CASSFDSLYGYTF
V: TRBV7-6; J: TRBJ2-7; CDR3: CASSLNRGDEQYF
V: TRBV29-1; J: TRBJ1-2; CDR3: CSVDGGGEDGYTF
V: TRBV5-4; J: .; CDR3: CASSSRDRDPYEQYF
V: TRBV30; J: TRBJ2-7; CDR3: CAWSSGTGVPEQYF
V: TRBV30; J: TRBJ2-4; CDR3: CAWSTTGLRGNIQYF